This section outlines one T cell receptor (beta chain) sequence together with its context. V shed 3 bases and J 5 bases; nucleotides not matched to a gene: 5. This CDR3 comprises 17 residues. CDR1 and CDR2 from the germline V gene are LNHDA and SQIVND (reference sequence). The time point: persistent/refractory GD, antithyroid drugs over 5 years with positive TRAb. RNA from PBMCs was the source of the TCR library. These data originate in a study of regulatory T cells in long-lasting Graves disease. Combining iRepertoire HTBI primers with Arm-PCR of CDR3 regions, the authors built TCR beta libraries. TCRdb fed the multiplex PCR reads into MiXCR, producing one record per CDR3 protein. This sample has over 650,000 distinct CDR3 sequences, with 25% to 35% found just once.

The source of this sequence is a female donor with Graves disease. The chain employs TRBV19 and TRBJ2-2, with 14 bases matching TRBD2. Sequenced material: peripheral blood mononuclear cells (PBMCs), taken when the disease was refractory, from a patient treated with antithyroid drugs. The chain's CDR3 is CASSMQGLAGVTGELFF. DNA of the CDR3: TGTGCCAGTAGTATGCAGGGACTAGCGGGAGTTACCGGGGAGCTGTTTTTT.